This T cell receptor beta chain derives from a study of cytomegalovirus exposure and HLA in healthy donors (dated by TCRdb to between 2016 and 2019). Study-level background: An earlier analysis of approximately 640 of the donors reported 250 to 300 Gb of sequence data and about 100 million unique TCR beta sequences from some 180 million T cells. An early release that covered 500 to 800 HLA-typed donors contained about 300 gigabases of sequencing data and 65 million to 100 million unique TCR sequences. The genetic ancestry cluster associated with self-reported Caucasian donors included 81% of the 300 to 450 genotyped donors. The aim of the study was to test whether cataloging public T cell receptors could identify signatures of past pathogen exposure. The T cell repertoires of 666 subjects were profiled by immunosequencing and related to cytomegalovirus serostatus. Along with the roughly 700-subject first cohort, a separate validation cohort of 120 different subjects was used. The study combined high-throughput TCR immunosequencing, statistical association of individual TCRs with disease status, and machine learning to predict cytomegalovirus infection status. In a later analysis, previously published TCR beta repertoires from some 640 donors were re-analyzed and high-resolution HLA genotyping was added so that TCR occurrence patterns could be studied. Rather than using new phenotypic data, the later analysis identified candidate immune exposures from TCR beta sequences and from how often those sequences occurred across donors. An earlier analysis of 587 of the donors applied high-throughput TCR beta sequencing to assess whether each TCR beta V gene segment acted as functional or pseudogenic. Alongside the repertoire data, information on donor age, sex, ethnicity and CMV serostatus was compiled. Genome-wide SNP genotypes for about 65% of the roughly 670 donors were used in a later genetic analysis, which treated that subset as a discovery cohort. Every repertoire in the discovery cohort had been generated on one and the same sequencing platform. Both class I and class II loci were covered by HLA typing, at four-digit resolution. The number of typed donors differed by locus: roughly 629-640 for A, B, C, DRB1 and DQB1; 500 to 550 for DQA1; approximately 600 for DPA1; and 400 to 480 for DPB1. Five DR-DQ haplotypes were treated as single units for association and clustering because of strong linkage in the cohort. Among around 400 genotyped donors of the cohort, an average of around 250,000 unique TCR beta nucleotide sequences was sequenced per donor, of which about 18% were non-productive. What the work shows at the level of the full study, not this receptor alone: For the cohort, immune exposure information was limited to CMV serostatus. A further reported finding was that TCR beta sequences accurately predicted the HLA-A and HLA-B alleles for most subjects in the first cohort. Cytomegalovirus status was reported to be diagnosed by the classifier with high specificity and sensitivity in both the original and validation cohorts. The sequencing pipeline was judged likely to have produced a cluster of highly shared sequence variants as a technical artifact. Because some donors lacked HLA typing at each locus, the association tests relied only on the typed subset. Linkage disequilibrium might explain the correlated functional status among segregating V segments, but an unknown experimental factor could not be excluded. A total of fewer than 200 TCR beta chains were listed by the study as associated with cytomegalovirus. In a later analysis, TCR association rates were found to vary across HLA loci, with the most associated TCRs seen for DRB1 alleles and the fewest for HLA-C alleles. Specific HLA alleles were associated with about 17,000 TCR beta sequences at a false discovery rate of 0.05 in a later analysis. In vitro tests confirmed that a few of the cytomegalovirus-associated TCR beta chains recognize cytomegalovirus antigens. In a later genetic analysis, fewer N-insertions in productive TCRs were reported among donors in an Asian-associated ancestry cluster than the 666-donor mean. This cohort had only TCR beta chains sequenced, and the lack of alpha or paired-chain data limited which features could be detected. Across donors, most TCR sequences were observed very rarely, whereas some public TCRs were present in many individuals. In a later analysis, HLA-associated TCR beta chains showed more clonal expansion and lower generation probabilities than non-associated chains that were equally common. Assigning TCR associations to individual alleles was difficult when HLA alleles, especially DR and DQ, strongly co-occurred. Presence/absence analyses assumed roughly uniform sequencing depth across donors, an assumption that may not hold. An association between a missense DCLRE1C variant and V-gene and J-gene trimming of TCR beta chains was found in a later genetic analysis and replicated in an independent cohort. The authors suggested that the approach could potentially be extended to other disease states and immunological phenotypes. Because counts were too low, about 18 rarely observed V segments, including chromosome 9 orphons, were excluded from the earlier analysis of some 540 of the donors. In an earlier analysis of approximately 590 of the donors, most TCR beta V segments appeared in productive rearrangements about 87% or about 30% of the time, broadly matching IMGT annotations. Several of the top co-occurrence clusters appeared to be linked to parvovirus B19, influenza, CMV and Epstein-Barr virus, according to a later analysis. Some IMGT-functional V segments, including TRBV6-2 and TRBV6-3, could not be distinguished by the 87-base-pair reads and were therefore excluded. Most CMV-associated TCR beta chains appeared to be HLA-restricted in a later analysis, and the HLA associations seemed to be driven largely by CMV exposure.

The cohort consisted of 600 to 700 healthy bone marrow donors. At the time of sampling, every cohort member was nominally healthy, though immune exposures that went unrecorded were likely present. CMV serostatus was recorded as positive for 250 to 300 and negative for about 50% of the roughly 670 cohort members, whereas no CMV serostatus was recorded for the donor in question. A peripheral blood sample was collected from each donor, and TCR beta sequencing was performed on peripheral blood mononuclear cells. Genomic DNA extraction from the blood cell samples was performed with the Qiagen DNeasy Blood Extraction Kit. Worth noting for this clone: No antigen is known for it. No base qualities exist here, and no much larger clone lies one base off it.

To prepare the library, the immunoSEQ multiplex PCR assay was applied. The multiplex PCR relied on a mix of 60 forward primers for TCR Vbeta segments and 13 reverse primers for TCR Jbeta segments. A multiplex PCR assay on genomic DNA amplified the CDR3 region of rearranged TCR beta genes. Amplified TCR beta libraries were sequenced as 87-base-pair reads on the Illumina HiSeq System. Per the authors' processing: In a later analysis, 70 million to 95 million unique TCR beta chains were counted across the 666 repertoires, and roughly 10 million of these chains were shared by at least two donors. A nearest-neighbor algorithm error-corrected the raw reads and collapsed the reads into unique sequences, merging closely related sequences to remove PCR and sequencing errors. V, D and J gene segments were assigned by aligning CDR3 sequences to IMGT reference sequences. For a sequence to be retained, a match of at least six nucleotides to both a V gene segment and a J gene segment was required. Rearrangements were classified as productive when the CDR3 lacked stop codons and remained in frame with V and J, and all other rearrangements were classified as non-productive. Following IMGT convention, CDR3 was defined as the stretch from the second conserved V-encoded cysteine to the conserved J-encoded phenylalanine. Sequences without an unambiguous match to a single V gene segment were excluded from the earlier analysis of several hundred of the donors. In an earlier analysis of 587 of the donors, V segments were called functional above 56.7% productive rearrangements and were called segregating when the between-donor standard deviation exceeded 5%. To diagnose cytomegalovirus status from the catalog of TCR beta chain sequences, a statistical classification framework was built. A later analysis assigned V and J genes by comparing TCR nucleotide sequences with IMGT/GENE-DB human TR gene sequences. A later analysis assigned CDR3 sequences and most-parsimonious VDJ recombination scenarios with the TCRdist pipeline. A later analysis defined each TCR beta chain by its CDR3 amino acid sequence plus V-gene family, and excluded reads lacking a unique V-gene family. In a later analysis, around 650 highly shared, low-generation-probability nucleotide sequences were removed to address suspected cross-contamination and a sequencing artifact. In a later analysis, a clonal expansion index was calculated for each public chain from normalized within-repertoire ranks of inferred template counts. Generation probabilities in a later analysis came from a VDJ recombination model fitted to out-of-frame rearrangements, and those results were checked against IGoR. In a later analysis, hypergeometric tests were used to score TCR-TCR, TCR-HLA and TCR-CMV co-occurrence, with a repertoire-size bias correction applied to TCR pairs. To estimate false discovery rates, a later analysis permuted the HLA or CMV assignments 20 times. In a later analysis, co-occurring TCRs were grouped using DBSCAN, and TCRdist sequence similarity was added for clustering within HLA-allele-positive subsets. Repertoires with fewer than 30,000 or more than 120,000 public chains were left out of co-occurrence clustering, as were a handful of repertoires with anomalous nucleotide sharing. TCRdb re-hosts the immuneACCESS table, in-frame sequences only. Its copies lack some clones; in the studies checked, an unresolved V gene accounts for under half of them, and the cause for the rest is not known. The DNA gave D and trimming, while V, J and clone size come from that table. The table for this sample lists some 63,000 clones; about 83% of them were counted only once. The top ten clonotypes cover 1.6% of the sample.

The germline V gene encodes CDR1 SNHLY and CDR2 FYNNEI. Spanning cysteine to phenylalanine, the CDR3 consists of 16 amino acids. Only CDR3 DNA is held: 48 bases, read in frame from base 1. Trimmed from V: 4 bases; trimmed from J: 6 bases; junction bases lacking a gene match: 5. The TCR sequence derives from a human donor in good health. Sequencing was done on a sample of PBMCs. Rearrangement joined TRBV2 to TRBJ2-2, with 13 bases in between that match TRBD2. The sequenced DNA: TGTGCCAGCAGTGTAGGGACTAGCGGGATACCCGGGGAGCTGTTTTTT. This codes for CASSVGTSGIPGELFF.